The 29 T cell receptor beta chains reported below all come from one sample, sequenced in a study of regulatory T cells in long-lasting Graves disease. Library construction for TCR beta used iRepertoire HTBI primers and Arm-PCR of CDR3 regions. TCRdb redid the calling of the multiplex PCR reads with MiXCR, one entry per CDR3 protein. Of hundreds of thousands of distinct CDR3 sequences listed, around 21% are singletons. This sample's time point: persistent/refractory GD, antithyroid drugs over 5 years with positive TRAb. The TCR library was made from RNA extracted from PBMCs. Sequenced material: peripheral blood mononuclear cells (PBMCs), taken when the disease was refractory, from a patient treated with antithyroid drugs. Source of these receptors: a female donor with Graves disease.

Concerning this clonotype itself: This may be a read error, as it is one base from a much larger clone. This sequence joins TRBV6-2 or TRBV6-3 and TRBJ2-5, with D tentatively TRBD2 (6 bases). The CDR3 contains 16 residues. V shed 6 bases and J shed 1 base, with 18 bases lying between them. Looked up from germline, CDR1 is MNHEY and CDR2 is SVGEGT. The CDR3: CASRSLGAGLQETQYF. CDR3 bases: TGTGCCAGCAGATCTCTCGGAGCGGGTCTCCAAGAGACCCAGTACTTC.

This clonotype was recorded a few times. The chain joins TRBV27 to TRBJ2-5; no reliable D call. The CDR3 covers 13 residues. CDR1 is MNHEY and CDR2 is SMNVEV in the germline V gene (reference sequence). Between the trimmed V and J ends, which lost 7 bases and 2 bases, there was a span of 11 bases. The CDR3 DNA reads as TGTGCCAGCACGGACGTCGGACAAGAGACCCAGTACTTC. Encoded protein: CASTDVGQETQYF.

This clonotype has a count of ten or more. V usage is TRBV27 and J usage is TRBJ2-5; no reliable D call. V was trimmed by 2 bases and J by 5 bases, leaving 15 bases between them. Germline V gene data show CDR1 as MNHEY and CDR2 as SMNVEV (reference sequence). The CDR3 length is 15 residues. CDR3 sequence (DNA): TGTGCCAGCAGTTTAAGGTCTTCCCCAGCGGAGACCCAGTACTTC. This encodes CASSLRSSPAETQYF.

This clonotype was observed at least ten times. The chain recombines TRBV5-6 with TRBJ2-5, with 7 positions matching TRBD2. The junction had 14 bases not matched to a gene; V was cut back by 4 bases and J by 5 bases. CDR1 and CDR2 (germline): SGHDT, YYEEEE. This CDR3 has 16 residues. The CDR3 DNA reads as TGTGCCAGCAGCGCCGACGGGGACGGAGCGGGGGAGACCCAGTACTTC. Translated: CASSADGDGAGETQYF.

Ten or more counts support this clonotype. This chain uses TRBV4-3 with TRBJ1-1; D is unclear. V lost 0 bases and J lost 6, with 8 bases in between. Germline assignment: CDR1 LGHNA and CDR2 YSLEER. This CDR3 spans 13 amino acids. The CDR3 DNA sequence: TGCGCCAGCAGCCAAGAGAGCGGAGCTGAAGCTTTCTTT. Amino acid sequence: CASSQESGAEAFF.

This rearrangement joins TRBV7-9 to TRBJ2-1; TRBD2 agrees at 7 bases. This CDR3 has 15 residues. CDR1 is SEHNR, CDR2 FQNEAQ, per germline (reference sequence). The V segment lost 5 bases and the J segment 9 bases; nucleotides outside the gene matches: 13. CDR3 sequence: CASSELLAAHSEQFF. The CDR3 bases are TGTGCCAGCAGCGAACTTCTAGCGGCCCATTCTGAGCAGTTCTTC. Combining the CDR3 with reference TRBV7-9 and TRBJ2-1 gives the whole variable domain DTGVSQNPRHKITKRGQNVTFRCDPISEHNRLYWYRQTLGQGPEFLTYFQNEAQLEKSRLLSDRFSAERPKGSFSTLEIQRTEQGDSAMYLCASSELLAAHSEQFFGPGTRLTVL.

The V gene is TRBV14, the J gene TRBJ2-2; 10 nucleotides match TRBD2. Trimming took 5 bases from V and 7 from J; bases not matched to a gene: 4. CDR3 length: 14 residues. Per germline, CDR1 SGHDN and CDR2 FVKESK. The CDR3 loop reads CASSWLAGVGELFF. The CDR3 nucleotides read TGTGCCAGCAGCTGGCTAGCGGGAGTCGGGGAGCTGTTTTTT.

J is TRBJ2-7 and V is TRBV5-5; tentatively, D is TRBD1 or TRBD2 (7 bases each). The CDR3 totals 16 residues. Germline-derived CDR1 and CDR2 are SGHKS and YYEKEE (reference sequence). Trimming took off 4 bases at V and 2 bases at J, with 19 bases between the two ends. The CDR3 sequence: CASSPSGGATPYEQYF. The CDR3, as DNA: TGTGCCAGCAGCCCCTCAGGGGGGGCCACTCCCTACGAGCAGTACTTC.

The chain couples TRBV12-5 to TRBJ2-2; D is uncertain. V lost 1 base and J lost 4, with 4 bases in between. Germline CDR1 is LGHNT and CDR2 is FRNRAP. The CDR3 covers 13 residues. The CDR3 reads CASGLAPTGELFF. CDR3 DNA: TGTGCTAGTGGTTTGGCCCCCACCGGGGAGCTGTTTTTT.

This clonotype has ten or more counts. The chain couples TRBV2 to TRBJ1-4, with TRBD1 as a possible D gene (6 bases). The germline V gene encodes CDR1 SNHLY and CDR2 FYNNEI. V gave up 6 bases and J gave up 3 bases, with 14 bases separating them. The CDR3 consists of 15 residues. The CDR3 DNA is TGTGCCAGCAGGAGGGACAACATTGCTAATGAAAAACTGTTTTTT. It yields the protein CASRRDNIANEKLFF.

This clonotype was seen many times. V usage is TRBV6-1 and J usage is TRBJ1-1, with 7 bases matching TRBD1. This CDR3 is 13 amino acids long. V shed 7 bases and J 13 bases; nucleotides not matched to a gene: 15. Germline V CDR1 and CDR2: MNHNS, SASEGT. The CDR3 DNA follows: TGTGCCAGCACCCCCTCGGCAGGGGGTTGGGTTTTCTTT. Encoded protein: CASTPSAGGWVFF.

A word on this clonotype: A clone one base away is much larger, so this may be a read error. The chain uses TRBV30 and TRBJ1-3; D gene uncertain. The CDR3 spans 12 residues. Looked up from germline, CDR1 is GTSNPN and CDR2 is SVGIG (reference sequence). The CDR3 bases are TGTGCCTGGGGGAGGACGGAAAACACCATACATTTT. Amino acid sequence: CAWGRTENTIHF.

This clonotype was detected a few times. The rearrangement uses TRBV6-2 or TRBV6-3 and TRBJ1-5; the D is unclear. Deletions cut 2 bases from V and 4 bases from J, with 6 bases between. This CDR3 has 13 amino acids. Germline CDR1 MNHEY, CDR2 SVGEGT. CDR3 bases: TGTGCCAGCAGTTACGACGGGAATCAGCCCCAGCATTTT. Residues: CASSYDGNQPQHF.

This clonotype was recorded at least ten times. V usage is TRBV19 and J usage is TRBJ2-4, with a tentative D call TRBD1 (5 bases). CDR1 is LNHDA, CDR2 SQIVND, per germline (reference sequence). CDR3 length: 14 amino acids. The ends were cut back, 5 bases at V and 8 bases at J, with 16 bases in the middle. The CDR3 DNA is TGTGCCAGTAGTGCAGGGTTTCGGAACTACATTCAGTACTTC. It encodes CASSAGFRNYIQYF. The full variable domain, in which reference TRBV19 and TRBJ2-4 provide the parts outside the CDR3, is DGGITQSPKYLFRKEGQNVTLSCEQNLNHDAMYWYRQDPGQGLRLIYYSQIVNDFQKGDIAEGYSVSREKKESFPLTVTSAQKNPTAFYLCASSAGFRNYIQYFGAGTRLSVL.

This clonotype came up a few times. The V gene is TRBV14, the J gene TRBJ1-1; D remains unclear. Trimming stripped 4 bases from V and 7 bases from J, with 13 bases between. This CDR3 has 13 amino acids. Germline lookup yields CDR1 SGHDN and CDR2 FVKESK. CDR3 region: CASSPRLVGEAFF. Written as DNA, the CDR3 is TGTGCCAGCAGCCCCCGTTTGGTCGGTGAAGCTTTCTTT.

This clonotype was recorded at least ten times. The rearrangement joins TRBV6-2 or TRBV6-3 to TRBJ1-2; D is undetermined. Between the trimmed V and J ends, which lost 6 bases and 4 bases, there was a span of 15 bases. The CDR3 consists of 14 residues. Germline loops: CDR1 MNHEY, CDR2 SVGEGT. CDR3 residues: CASSPLGSSYGYTF. CDR3 nucleotide sequence: TGTGCCAGCAGCCCCCTGGGGAGCTCCTATGGCTACACCTTC.

This clonotype was found many times. The gene calls are TRBV2 and TRBJ1-5, with D possibly matching TRBD1 (6 bases). Deletions cut 0 bases from V and 2 bases from J, with 14 bases between. The CDR3 has 17 amino acids. Germline V lookup: CDR1 SNHLY, CDR2 FYNNEI. CDR3 loop: CASSEAGGLGGNQPQHF. CDR3 nucleotides: TGTGCCAGCAGTGAAGCGGGGGGGCTCGGTGGCAATCAGCCCCAGCATTTT. Complete variable domain (other parts from reference TRBV2 and TRBJ1-5): EPEVTQTPSHQVTQMGQEVILRCVPISNHLYFYWYRQILGQKVEFLVSFYNNEISEKSEIFDDQFSVERPDGSNFTLKIRSTKLEDSAMYFCASSEAGGLGGNQPQHFGDGTRLSIL.

This chain joins TRBV20-1 and TRBJ2-1; D may be TRBD1 (5 bases). Germline V gives CDR1 DFQATT, CDR2 SNEGSKA (reference sequence). V lost 6 bases to trimming and J lost 0 bases, with 18 bases between them. CDR3 length equals 16 residues. The CDR3 sequence: CSALKDGHSSYNEQFF. Written as DNA, the CDR3 is TGCAGTGCCCTCAAAGACGGACACAGCTCCTACAATGAGCAGTTCTTC.

This clonotype was observed a single time. This may arise from a read error, as a much more abundant clone is one base away. The V call is TRBV11-2, the J call TRBJ1-5, with D possibly matching TRBD1 (6 bases). Germline V lookup: CDR1 SGHAT, CDR2 FQNNGV. The CDR3 extends over 14 amino acids. CDR3 region: CAGSLGGPRQPQHF. The CDR3 DNA is TGTGCCGGCAGCTTGGGGGGCCCCAGGCAGCCCCAGCATTTT.

This clonotype came up a few times. V gene TRBV28 combines with J gene TRBJ2-1; 9 bases agree with TRBD2. Trimming took 5 bases from V and 8 from J; bases not matched to a gene: 13. There are 16 residues in the CDR3. Germline V lookup: CDR1 MDHEN, CDR2 SYDVKM. CDR3 bases: TGTGCCAGCAGTCCCTGGATAGCGGGAGCTTTGGATGAGCAGTTCTTC. This encodes CASSPWIAGALDEQFF. Together with reference TRBV28 and TRBJ2-1, the CDR3 gives the full variable domain: DVKVTQSSRYLVKRTGEKVFLECVQDMDHENMFWYRQDPGLGLRLIYFSYDVKMKEKGDIPEGYSVSREKKERFSLILESASTNQTSMYLCASSPWIAGALDEQFFGPGTRLTVL.

The chain carries TRBV20-1 and TRBJ1-1, with TRBD1 matching 7 bases. The V gene's germline CDR1 is DFQATT and CDR2 SNEGSKA (reference sequence). Losses at the gene ends were 5 bases for V and 2 bases for J; bases not matched to a gene: 8. The CDR3 consists of 14 residues. The CDR3 is CSAPIAGGNTEAFF. CDR3 nucleotide sequence: TGCAGTGCTCCGATCGCAGGGGGAAACACTGAAGCTTTCTTT.

This clonotype was detected ten times or more. The chain uses TRBV5-1 and TRBJ2-2, with D possibly TRBD1 on 5 matching bases. The ends were cut back, 4 bases at V and 1 base at J, with 14 bases in the middle. The length of the CDR3 is 16 residues. Germline lookup yields CDR1 SGHRS and CDR2 YFSETQ. CDR3 nucleotides: TGCGCCAGCAGCACCCAAGGGGTGAAGAACACCGGGGAGCTGTTTTTT. As protein: CASSTQGVKNTGELFF.

In its sample, this clonotype was seen a few times. The chain carries TRBV6-2 or TRBV6-3 and TRBJ1-1; D might be TRBD1 (6 bases). Germline V gene data show CDR1 as MNHEY and CDR2 as SVGEGT. This CDR3 region has 14 residues. Between the trimmed V and J ends, which lost 4 bases and 3 bases, there was a span of 12 bases. The CDR3: CASSSTGKYTEAFF. DNA for the CDR3: TGTGCCAGCAGTTCGACAGGCAAATACACTGAAGCTTTCTTT.

The V call is TRBV28, the J call TRBJ1-5; possibly TRBD1 for D (6 bases). V lost 2 bases and J 5 bases, leaving 10 bases between the germline ends. This CDR3 contains 14 residues. Per the germline V gene, CDR1 is MDHEN and CDR2 is SYDVKM. The CDR3 spells CASSLRGKDQPQHF. The CDR3 coding sequence is TGTGCCAGCAGTTTAAGGGGGAAGGATCAGCCCCAGCATTTT. The complete variable domain, with remaining parts taken from reference TRBV28 and TRBJ1-5, reads DVKVTQSSRYLVKRTGEKVFLECVQDMDHENMFWYRQDPGLGLRLIYFSYDVKMKEKGDIPEGYSVSREKKERFSLILESASTNQTSMYLCASSLRGKDQPQHFGDGTRLSIL.

A few counts support this clonotype. The chain is built from TRBV11-2 and TRBJ2-2; no firm D call. The CDR3 is 12 residues long. The germline V and J ends were trimmed by 6 bases and 6 bases, with 8 bases remaining between them. Germline V lookup: CDR1 SGHAT, CDR2 FQNNGV. The CDR3 nucleotides read TGTGCCAGCAGTGTCGCGCCCGGGGAGCTGTTTTTT. Translated: CASSVAPGELFF.

The chain carries TRBV28 and TRBJ1-6; D gene uncertain. This CDR3 contains 14 residues. The germline V gene has CDR1 MDHEN and CDR2 SYDVKM. V was cut by 6 bases and J by 0 bases, with 6 bases left in between. The CDR3 reads CASSDNSYNSPLHF. CDR3 in DNA: TGTGCCAGCAGCGACAACTCCTATAATTCACCCCTCCACTTT.

There are many counts of this clonotype. The chain recombines TRBV6-1 with TRBJ2-7; D is unresolved. Germline CDR1 MNHNS, CDR2 SASEGT. Trimming removed 6 bases at V and 5 bases at J, with 11 bases between. The CDR3 totals 12 residues. CDR3 region: CASRKVRNEQYF. The DNA of the CDR3 is TGTGCCAGCAGAAAGGTGAGGAACGAGCAGTACTTC.

The chain is built from TRBV3-1 and TRBJ2-7, with D possibly being TRBD2 (7 bases). V dropped 4 bases and J dropped 2 bases, with 18 bases sitting between them. Germline CDR1 is LGHDT and CDR2 is YNNKEL (reference sequence). There are 16 residues in the CDR3. The CDR3 nucleotides are TGTGCCAGCAGCCCCGGTTGGGGGCGGGGGCCCTACGAGCAGTACTTC. Translating gives CASSPGWGRGPYEQYF.

This chain connects TRBV10-3 to TRBJ1-3; TRBD1 matches 12 bases. CDR1 is ENHRY and CDR2 is SYGVKD in the germline V gene. The CDR3 extends over 18 amino acids. Trimming cost V 0 bases and J 3 bases; bases outside gene matches: 6. The CDR3 coding sequence is TGTGCCATCAGTGAGTCGAAGGGACAGGGGGCGCGTGGAAACACCATATATTTT. This translates into CAISESKGQGARGNTIYF.